Listed below are T cell receptor beta chains from one sample, sequenced in a study of blood T cell repertoires in COVID-19. Clones were read by immunoSEQ multiplex PCR, and TCRdb kept only the in-frame ones, dropping some. The sample contains 180,000 or so clones, 85% to 90% of which appear only once. Sequencing was done on a sample of peripheral blood. These receptors originate from a woman at least 80 years old in a cohort sampled during active or convalescent COVID-19. Each CDR3 is given with its conserved first and last residue. Size is stated for part of the rows, as once, few or many counts, or as a class when the clone is expanded.

V	J	size	CDR3
TRBV6-2/TRBV6-3	TRBJ1-5	NA	CASSSPTGQRYSNQPQHF
TRBV12-3/TRBV12-4	TRBJ1-1	NA	CASSRQVSAFF
TRBV7-9	TRBJ1-3	NA	CASSLRDRFLSGNTIYF
TRBV2	TRBJ2-7	NA	CASTPDRVLACF
TRBV2	TRBJ2-2	once	CASSESTGELFF
TRBV7-9	TRBJ2-1	NA	CASNTGAAYNEQFF
TRBV28	TRBJ1-5	once	CASSFGGQPQHF
TRBV2	TRBJ1-1	NA	CASSESMRATPRLGTEAFF
TRBV2	TRBJ1-3	NA	CASSEGTGVHKNSGNTIYF
TRBV30	TRBJ1-5	NA	CAWSVRGRWGNQPQHF
TRBV9	TRBJ1-3	NA	CASSVAGTGGGNTIYF
TRBV15	TRBJ2-7	once	CATSRTKMGRSYEQYF
TRBV5-4	TRBJ2-3	NA	CASSLVWGPARNTQYF
TRBV4-2	TRBJ1-4	few	CASSQPDLATNEKLFF
TRBV28	TRBJ1-2	NA	CASTTGGGGYTF
TRBV3-1/TRBV3-2	TRBJ2-1	once	CASSHWGGLAENYNEQFF
TRBV29-1	TRBJ1-2	NA	CSVGQGAYTF
TRBV7-2	TRBJ2-1	NA	CASSPGLAGGVEKQFF
TRBV3-1/TRBV3-2	TRBJ2-7	NA	CASSQAGGQGGEQYF
TRBV3-1/TRBV3-2	TRBJ1-1	NA	CASSQGQLMKVTEAFF
TRBV10-3	TRBJ1-5	once	CAISDRILPQHF
TRBV10-1	TRBJ2-5	NA	CASSEPDRQETQYF
TRBV21-1	TRBJ1-2	NA	CASVILGGSNGYTF
TRBV3-1/TRBV3-2	TRBJ1-4	NA	CASSQTPGGHLGKDATNEKLFF
TRBV9	TRBJ2-2	NA	CASSVGLAPDTGELFF
TRBV3-1/TRBV3-2	TRBJ1-3	NA	CASSQEFRDGNTIYF
TRBV2	TRBJ1-6	NA	CASTEDLTPLHF
TRBV10-3	TRBJ1-4	NA	CAISPDTTNEKLFF
TRBV12-5	TRBJ2-3	NA	CASGSPPAGGQDTQYF
TRBV19	TRBJ2-1	NA	CASSLSGASGGNEQFF
TRBV5-1	TRBJ2-5	NA	CASGEAGEETQYF
TRBV2	TRBJ1-5	NA	CASRRRQGELVNQPQHF
TRBV4-3	TRBJ1-2	once	CASSQVGQGNGYTF
TRBV27	TRBJ2-5	many	CASGSGTSGRETQYF
TRBV7-2	TRBJ1-1	NA	CASSFGGDLTEAFF
TRBV5-5	TRBJ2-7	NA	CASSLLRDRVEQYF
TRBV11-3	TRBJ1-1	NA	CASSSDRAAGTEAFF
TRBV5-1	TRBJ2-2	NA	CASSQRTGATGELFF